This TCR beta chain emerged from a study of blood T cells in healthy people across ages. The use of a sample-barcoded 5' primer and a J-beta primer mix characterized a second PCR of roughly 6 to 11 cycles. TCRdb re-analysed the 5' RACE reads in MiXCR, keeping a single row per CDR3 protein. The data contain roughly 730,000 distinct CDR3 sequences, more than 50% of them singletons. The ends were cut back, 6 bases at V and 5 bases at J, with 19 bases in the middle. Germline V gene data show CDR1 as SQVTM and CDR2 as ANQGSEA. The CDR3 consists of 14 residues. V usage is TRBV29-1 and J usage is TRBJ1-2, with D possibly matching TRBD1 (6 bases). This clonotype originated in a man aged 35-49 years in good health. The material sequenced was blood. In DNA, the CDR3 is TGCAGCGTCCACATAGCAGGGGTCGAGTATGGCTACACCTTC. Its protein is CSVHIAGVEYGYTF.